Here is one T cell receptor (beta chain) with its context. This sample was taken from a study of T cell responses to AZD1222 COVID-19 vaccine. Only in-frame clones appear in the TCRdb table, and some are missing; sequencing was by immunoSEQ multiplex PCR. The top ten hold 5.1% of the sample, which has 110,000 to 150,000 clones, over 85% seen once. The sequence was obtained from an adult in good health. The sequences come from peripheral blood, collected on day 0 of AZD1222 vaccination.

The CDR3 sequence: CASSQSIRAGGYNEQFF. CDR3 nucleotides: TGCGCCAGCAGCCAATCGATAAGAGCGGGAGGCTACAATGAGCAGTTCTTC. This chain uses TRBV4-1 with TRBJ2-1; TRBD2 matches at 9 bases. Looked up from germline, CDR1 is MGHRA and CDR2 is YSYEKL. The CDR3 sequence is 17 residues long. The ends lost 2 bases at V and 3 bases at J; junction bases unmatched: 8.